A selection of T cell receptor beta chains follows, all from one sample in a study of shared clonotypes between healthy human individuals. Here immunoSEQ multiplex PCR was the method, and the copy in TCRdb shows in-frame clones only, minus some. The sample lists over a million clones, about 70% occurring once. Sequencing was performed on memory CD4+ T cells sorted from blood. The receptors originated from a man between 18 and 35 years old in good health. The CDR3 runs from the conserved cysteine through the conserved F or W. D genes are given only for firm matches. Clone size is shown for a subset of rows, as once, few, many or a class of expanded clone.

NA	NA	TRBV15	TRBJ2-1	15	TGTGCCACCAGTTGGGGAATAGGTTCCTACAATGAGCAGTTCTTC	CATSWGIGSYNEQFF
TRBD2	NA	TRBV2	TRBJ2-5	17	TGTGCCAGCAGTGAGTCCCCTAGCGGGGGGGCCAAGGAGACCCAGTACTTC	CASSESPSGGAKETQYF
NA	few	TRBV30	TRBJ1-2	13	TGTGCCTGGAGTGTACAGGGAGGAGGCGGCTACACCTTC	CAWSVQGGGGYTF
TRBD1	NA	TRBV4-1	TRBJ1-4	15	TGCGCCAGCAGCTCGCAGGGGGGGAAGGGTGAAAAACTGTTTTTT	CASSSQGGKGEKLFF
NA	NA	TRBV19	TRBJ2-3	14	TGTGCCAGTAGTCGAGACCTTGGAAGAGATACGCAGTATTTT	CASSRDLGRDTQYF
NA	NA	TRBV12-5	TRBJ2-1	14	TGTGCTAGTGCTTCCGGGACGGCATACAATGAGCAGTTCTTC	CASASGTAYNEQFF
NA	NA	TRBV27	TRBJ1-2	13	TGTGCCAGCAGTTCCTTATTGGACTATGGCTACACCTTC	CASSSLLDYGYTF
NA	NA	TRBV21-1	TRBJ2-1	15	TGTGCCAGCAGCAATACTAGCGGACCTTACAATGAGCAGTTCTTC	CASSNTSGPYNEQFF
TRBD2	NA	TRBV7-9	TRBJ2-1	14	TGTGCCAGCAGCCTCCCGGGACTAGACAATGAGCAGTTCTTC	CASSLPGLDNEQFF
NA	NA	TRBV7-9	TRBJ2-7	12	TGTGCCAGCAGCTGGGGAAACTCCGAGCAGTACTTC	CASSWGNSEQYF
TRBD1	few	TRBV30	TRBJ1-1	12	TGTGCCTGGCGATCGGACAGGAGAGATGCTTTCTTT	CAWRSDRRDAFF